This T cell receptor (beta chain) derives from a study of cytomegalovirus exposure and HLA in healthy donors. The wider study: The Caucasian-associated ancestry cluster contained about 80% of the roughly 390 genotyped donors. Study-wide points: Judged likely to be a sequencing artifact was a cluster of highly shared sequence variants.

Healthy individuals who donated bone marrow served as the donors. 13 Jbeta primers and 60 Vbeta primers were used for the PCR. Data came from immunoSEQ multiplex PCR; TCRdb stores just in-frame clones and leaves some out. This table has 65,000 to 90,000 clones, approximately 82% appearing once. Germline CDR1 reads ENHRY; CDR2 reads SYGVKD. Trimming at V came to 4 bases and at J to 4 bases, leaving 11 bases not matched to a gene. This CDR3 has 17 amino acids. Worth noting for this clone: Its antigen is unidentified.

Source material: PBMCs. V and J are TRBV10-3 and TRBJ1-2; TRBD1 matches at 11 bases. The receptor comes from a man between 18 and 29 years old in good health and CMV-seronegative. For the CDR3, the DNA is TGTGCCATCAGTGGGTCGGGACAGGGGGATATAACCTATGGCTACACCTTC. This sequence encodes CAISGSGQGDITYGYTF.